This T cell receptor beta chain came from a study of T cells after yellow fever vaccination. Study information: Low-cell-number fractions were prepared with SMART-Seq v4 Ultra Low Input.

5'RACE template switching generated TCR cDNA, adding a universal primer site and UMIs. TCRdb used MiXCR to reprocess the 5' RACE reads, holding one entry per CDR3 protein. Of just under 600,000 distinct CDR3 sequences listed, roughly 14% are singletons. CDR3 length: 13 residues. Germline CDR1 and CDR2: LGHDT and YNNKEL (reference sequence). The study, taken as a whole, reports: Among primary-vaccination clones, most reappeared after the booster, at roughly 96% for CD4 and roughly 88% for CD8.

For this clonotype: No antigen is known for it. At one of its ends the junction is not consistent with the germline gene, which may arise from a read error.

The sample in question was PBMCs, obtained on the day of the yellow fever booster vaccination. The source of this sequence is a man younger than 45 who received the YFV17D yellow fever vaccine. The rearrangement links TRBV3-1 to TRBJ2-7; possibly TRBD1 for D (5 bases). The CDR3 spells CASSQVGPTGFSF. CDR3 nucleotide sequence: TGTGCCAGCAGCCAAGTCGGGCCAACAGGTTTCAGCTTC.